This T cell receptor beta chain derives from a study of blood T cell repertoires in COVID-19. About the research overall: Specimens from acute and convalescent COVID-19 originated in the United States, Italy and Spain. T cells, B-cell-depleted T cells, or PBMCs supplied cDNA or gDNA.

The V end lost 3 bases, the J end lost 2 bases, and 10 bases lay between the germline ends. CDR1 MNHNS and CDR2 SASEGT come from the germline V gene. The length of the CDR3 is 15 residues. Original methodology: Scientists estimated how many nucleated cells there were by amplifying reference gene primers. Assay used: immunoSEQ multiplex PCR; TCRdb lists only in-frame clones, some missing. V, J and clone size derive from that table, while D and trimming were established from the DNA sequence. The data hold tens of thousands of clones, with around 80% observed a single time. The receptor's source is a human donor in a cohort sampled during active or convalescent COVID-19. The specimen was peripheral blood. The rearrangement links TRBV6-1 to TRBJ2-2; D is perhaps TRBD1 (5 bases). The CDR3 reads CASSEQGVNTGELFF. The CDR3 DNA follows: TGTGCCAGCAGTGAGCAGGGTGTTAACACCGGGGAGCTGTTTTTT.